These 8 T cell receptor beta chains share one sample of origin, sequenced in a study of T cells in Graves' hyperthyroidism and ophthalmopathy. RNA transcripts served as the template for amplifying TCR beta CDR3 regions. During a first-round RT-PCR of the TCR CDR3, the HTBI primer set was used. TCRdb passed the multiplex PCR reads through MiXCR, listing each CDR3 protein once. The table lists some 580,000 distinct CDR3 sequences, approximately 15% of them singletons. Specimen: blood. These receptors originate from a woman in her thirties or forties with Graves' ophthalmopathy.

This clonotype was found many times. The V call is TRBV28, the J call TRBJ1-2; TRBD1 matches 7 bases. This CDR3 spans 14 amino acids. The germline gives CDR1 MDHEN, CDR2 SYDVKM. V shed 6 bases, J shed 4 bases, and the junction held 8 bases outside the gene matches. DNA for the CDR3: TGTGCCAGCAGCCGACTGACAGGGACCTATGGCTACACCTTC. Residues: CASSRLTGTYGYTF.

This clonotype was seen ten or more times. The genes are TRBV11-2 and TRBJ2-5; the D gene is possibly TRBD2 (5 bases). The CDR3 runs 14 residues. The germline V and J ends were trimmed by 2 bases and 10 bases, with 17 bases remaining between them. Germline CDR1 reads SGHAT; CDR2 reads FQNNGV. The CDR3 loop is CASSLFLRVEDQYF. The CDR3 nucleotides are TGTGCCAGCAGCTTATTTCTTCGGGTGGAGGACCAGTACTTC. Using reference TRBV11-2 and TRBJ2-5 for the parts outside the CDR3, the full variable domain is EAGVAQSPRYKIIEKRQSVAFWCNPISGHATLYWYQQILGQGPKLLIQFQNNGVVDDSQLPKDRFSAERLKGVDSTLKIQPAKLEDSAVYLCASSLFLRVEDQYFGPGTRLLVL.

This clonotype was observed at least ten times. This chain joins TRBV20-1 and TRBJ2-5; 7 bases agree with TRBD2. CDR3 size: 14 residues. Losses at the gene ends were 6 bases for V and 5 bases for J; bases not matched to a gene: 12. Per the germline V gene, CDR1 is DFQATT and CDR2 is SNEGSKA (reference sequence). In nucleotides, the CDR3 is TGCAGTGCAACTCGGGGGAGGGCCGGGGAGACCCAGTACTTC. Protein sequence: CSATRGRAGETQYF.

This clonotype was recorded at least ten times. V and J are TRBV3-1 and TRBJ1-4; 11 bases are a match to TRBD1. The length of the CDR3 is 17 residues. Unmatched junction bases numbered 11, after V lost 4 bases and J lost 7 bases. CDR1 and CDR2 (germline): LGHDT, YNNKEL (reference sequence). The CDR3 nucleotides read TGTGCCAGCAGCCCGAGGACAGGGGGCGGCTTCGGTGAAAAACTGTTTTTT. Translation gives CASSPRTGGGFGEKLFF.

In this sample, this clonotype turned up a few times. The chain joins TRBV5-8 to TRBJ2-1; weak D call: TRBD1 (6 bases). The germline V gene has CDR1 SGHTS and CDR2 YDEGEE. V dropped 2 bases and J dropped 10 bases, with 16 bases sitting between them. The CDR3 loop spans 14 amino acids. Here the CDR3 reads CASSFWDTRAEQFF. CDR3 coding DNA: TGTGCCAGCAGCTTCTGGGACACCAGGGCCGAGCAGTTCTTC.

The table lists this clonotype with a few counts. CDR3 DNA: TGTGCCAGCAGCAAAGGACTAGCCACCAATGAGCAGTTCTTC. Protein product: CASSKGLATNEQFF. The J gene is TRBJ2-1, the V gene TRBV2, with 8 bases lining up with TRBD2. This CDR3 region has 14 residues. V dropped 6 bases and J dropped 6; count of bases not matched to a gene: 7. Germline CDR1 SNHLY, CDR2 FYNNEI.

This clonotype has ten or more counts. The chain has TRBV20-1 and TRBJ1-1; D uncertain. V was pared by 4 bases and J by 3 bases, with 15 bases between. The CDR3 totals 14 residues. Germline assignment: CDR1 DFQATT and CDR2 SNEGSKA (reference sequence). The DNA of the CDR3 is TGCAGTGCTACTCCAGGCGAAAGGTACACTGAAGCTTTCTTT. Translated, it gives CSATPGERYTEAFF.

The V and J genes are TRBV20-1 and TRBJ2-2, with D possibly TRBD1 on 5 matching bases. This CDR3 region has 13 residues. Per the germline V gene, CDR1 is DFQATT and CDR2 is SNEGSKA (reference sequence). Trimming removed 7 bases at V and 1 base at J, with 10 bases between. The CDR3, as DNA: TGCAGTGTAGGGGATGGGAACACCGGGGAGCTGTTTTTT. Protein product: CSVGDGNTGELFF.